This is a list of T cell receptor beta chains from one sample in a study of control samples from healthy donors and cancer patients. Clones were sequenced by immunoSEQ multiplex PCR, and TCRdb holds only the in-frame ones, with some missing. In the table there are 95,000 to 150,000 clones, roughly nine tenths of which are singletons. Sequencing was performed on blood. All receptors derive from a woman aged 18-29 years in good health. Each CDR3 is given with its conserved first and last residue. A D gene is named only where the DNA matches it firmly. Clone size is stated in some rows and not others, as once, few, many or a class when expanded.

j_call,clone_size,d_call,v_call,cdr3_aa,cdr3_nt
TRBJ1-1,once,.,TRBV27,CASSSTLNTEAFF,TGTGCCAGCAGTTCGACCTTGAACACTGAAGCTTTCTTT
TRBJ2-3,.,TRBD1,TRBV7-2,CASTPGQTPSDTQYF,TGTGCCAGCACCCCGGGACAGACCCCGTCAGATACGCAGTATTTT
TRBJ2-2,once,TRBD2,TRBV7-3,CASSPGLAGSRVGELFF,TGTGCCAGCAGCCCGGGACTAGCGGGATCAAGAGTCGGGGAGCTGTTTTTT
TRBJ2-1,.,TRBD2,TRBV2,CASTHQSGTNYNEQFF,TGTGCCAGCACCCACCAAAGCGGGACGAACTACAATGAGCAGTTCTTC
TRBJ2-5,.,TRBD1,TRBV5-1,CASSLGDRGRRETQYF,TGCGCCAGCAGCTTGGGAGACAGGGGGCGCAGAGAGACCCAGTACTTC
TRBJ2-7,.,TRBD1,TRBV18,CASSPRQGTYEQYF,TGTGCCAGCTCACCTCGACAGGGGACCTACGAGCAGTACTTC
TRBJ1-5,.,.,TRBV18,CASSPRGHLGEPQHF,TGTGCCAGCTCACCACGGGGACACCTTGGAGAGCCCCAGCATTTT
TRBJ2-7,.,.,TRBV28,CASSSGTPVNEQYF,TGTGCCAGCAGTTCGGGGACCCCGGTGAACGAGCAGTACTTC
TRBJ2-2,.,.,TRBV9,CASSVWGTELFF,TGTGCCAGCAGCGTATGGGGGACCGAATTGTTTTTT
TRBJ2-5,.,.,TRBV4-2,CASSQVPGPSETQYF,TGTGCCAGCAGCCAAGTGCCGGGGCCGTCGGAGACCCAGTACTTC
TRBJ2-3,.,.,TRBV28,CASSLLTADTQYF,TGTGCCAGCAGTTTACTGACGGCAGATACGCAGTATTTT
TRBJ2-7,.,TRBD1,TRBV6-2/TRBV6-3,CASSYARTGRYEQYF,TGTGCCAGCAGTTACGCGAGGACAGGGAGGTACGAGCAGTACTTC
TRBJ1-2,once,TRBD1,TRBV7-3,CASSLARDRSNGGYTF,TGTGCCAGCAGCTTAGCCAGGGACAGAAGTAACGGTGGCTACACCTTC
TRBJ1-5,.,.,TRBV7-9,CASSGGTLNQPQHF,TGTGCCAGCAGCGGCGGGACACTCAATCAGCCCCAGCATTTT
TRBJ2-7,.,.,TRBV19,CASQPRGYEQYF,TGTGCCAGCCAACCTAGGGGCTACGAGCAGTACTTC
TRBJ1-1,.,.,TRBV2,CASTPNMNTEAFF,TGTGCCAGCACCCCGAACATGAACACTGAAGCTTTCTTT
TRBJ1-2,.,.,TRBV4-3,CASSQEKWISGYRGDYGYTF,TGCGCCAGCAGCCAAGAAAAGTGGATCTCGGGGTACCGAGGGGACTATGGCTACACCTTC
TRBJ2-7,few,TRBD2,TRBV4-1,CASSPEPKREHEQYF,TGCGCCAGCAGCCCCGAACCTAAGCGGGAGCACGAGCAGTACTTC
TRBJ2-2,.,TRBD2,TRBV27,CASSFALAARELFF,TGTGCCAGCAGTTTCGCCCTAGCGGCTCGGGAGCTGTTTTTT
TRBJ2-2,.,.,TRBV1,CTSSLRDANTGELFF,TGCACCAGCAGCCTGAGGGACGCGAACACCGGGGAGCTGTTTTTT
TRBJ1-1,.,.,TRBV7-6,CASSLQGATEAFF,TGTGCCAGCAGCTTACAGGGAGCCACTGAAGCTTTCTTT
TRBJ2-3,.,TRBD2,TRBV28,CASSLKLAGSTDTQYF,TGTGCCAGCAGTTTAAAACTAGCGGGGAGCACAGATACGCAGTATTTT
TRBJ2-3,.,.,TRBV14,CASSQGQGWTDTQYF,TGTGCCAGCAGCCAAGGCCAGGGATGGACAGATACGCAGTATTTT
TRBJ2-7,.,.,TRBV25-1,CASNCRGSSYEQYF,TGTGCCAGCAACTGTAGGGGGAGCTCCTACGAGCAGTACTTC
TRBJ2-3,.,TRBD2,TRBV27,CASSLVGGAGDTQYF,TGTGCCAGCAGTTTGGTGGGAGGGGCCGGGGATACGCAGTATTTT
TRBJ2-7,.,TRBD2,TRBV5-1,CASSPHGGKASYEQYF,TGCGCCAGCAGCCCCCACGGGGGGAAGGCTTCCTACGAGCAGTACTTC
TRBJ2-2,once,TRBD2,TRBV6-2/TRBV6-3,CASSYHGGAGGELFF,TGTGCCAGCAGTTACCACGGGGGGGCCGGCGGGGAGCTGTTTTTT
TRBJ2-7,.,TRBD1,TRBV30,CAWSLALTGVGEQYF,TGTGCCTGGAGTCTAGCCCTGACAGGGGTTGGGGAGCAGTACTTC
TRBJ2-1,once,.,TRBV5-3,CARSLSRPHSYNEQFF,TGTGCCAGAAGCTTGAGCCGGCCCCACTCCTACAATGAGCAGTTCTTC
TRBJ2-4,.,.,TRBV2,CASSRHVAKNIQYF,TGTGCCAGCAGTCGACACGTAGCCAAAAACATTCAGTACTTC
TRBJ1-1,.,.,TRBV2,CASSDRPGGTEAFF,TGTGCCAGCAGTGACCGGCCGGGTGGGACTGAAGCTTTCTTT
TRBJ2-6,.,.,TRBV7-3,CASSLWSGGFSGANVLTF,TGTGCCAGCAGCTTATGGAGTGGCGGATTCTCTGGGGCCAACGTCCTGACTTTC
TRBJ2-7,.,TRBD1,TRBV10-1,CASSDPGQESYEQYF,TGCGCCAGCAGTGACCCGGGACAGGAGTCCTACGAGCAGTACTTC
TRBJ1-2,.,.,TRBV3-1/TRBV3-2,CASSQGPYGYTF,TGTGCCAGCAGCCAAGGACCATATGGCTACACCTTC
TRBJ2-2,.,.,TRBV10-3,CAISLGTVNRAGELFF,TGTGCCATCAGTCTTGGGACCGTCAACAGGGCCGGGGAGCTGTTTTTT
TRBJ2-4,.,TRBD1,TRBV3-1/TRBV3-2,CASSQAGTGTAKNIQYF,TGTGCCAGCAGCCAAGCAGGGACAGGGACTGCCAAAAACATTCAGTACTTC
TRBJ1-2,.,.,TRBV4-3,CASSPARGNGYTF,TGCGCCAGCAGCCCAGCCCGAGGGAACGGCTACACCTTC
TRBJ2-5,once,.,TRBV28,CASSLSTQVQETQYF,TGTGCCAGCAGTTTATCCACACAGGTCCAAGAGACCCAGTACTTC
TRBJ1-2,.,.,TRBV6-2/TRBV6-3,CASSYTGVPYGYTF,TGTGCCAGCAGTTACACCGGGGTCCCCTATGGCTACACCTTC
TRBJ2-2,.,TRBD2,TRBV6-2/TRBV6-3,CASTPGLANYSTGELFF,TGTGCCAGCACCCCTGGACTAGCCAATTATAGCACCGGGGAGCTGTTTTTT
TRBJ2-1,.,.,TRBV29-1,CSGDANNEQFF,TGCAGCGGAGACGCAAACAATGAGCAGTTCTTC
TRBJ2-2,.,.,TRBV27,CASSLSGAGELFF,TGTGCCAGCAGTTTATCAGGGGCCGGGGAGCTGTTTTTT
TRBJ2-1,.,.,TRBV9,CASSVGGRGQTNEQFF,TGTGCCAGCAGCGTAGGAGGCCGCGGACAGACCAATGAGCAGTTCTTC